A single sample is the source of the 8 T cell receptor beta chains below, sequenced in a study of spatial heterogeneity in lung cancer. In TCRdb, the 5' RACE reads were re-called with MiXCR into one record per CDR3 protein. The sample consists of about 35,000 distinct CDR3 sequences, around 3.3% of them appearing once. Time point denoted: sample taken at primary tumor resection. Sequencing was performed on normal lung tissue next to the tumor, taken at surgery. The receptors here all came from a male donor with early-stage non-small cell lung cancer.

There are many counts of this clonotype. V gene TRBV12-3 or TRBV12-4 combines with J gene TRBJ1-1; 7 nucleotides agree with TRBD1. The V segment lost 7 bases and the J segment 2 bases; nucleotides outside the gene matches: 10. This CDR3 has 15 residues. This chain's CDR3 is CASTPSTGANTEAFF. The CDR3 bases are TGTGCCAGCACCCCCTCCACAGGGGCCAACACTGAAGCTTTCTTT.

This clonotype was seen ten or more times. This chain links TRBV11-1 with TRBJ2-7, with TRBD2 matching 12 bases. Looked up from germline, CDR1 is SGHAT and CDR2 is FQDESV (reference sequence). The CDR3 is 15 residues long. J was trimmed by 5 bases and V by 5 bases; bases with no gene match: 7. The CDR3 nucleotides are TGTGCCAGCAGCCGTAGACTAGCGGGAGCCCACGAGCAGTACTTC. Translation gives CASSRRLAGAHEQYF.

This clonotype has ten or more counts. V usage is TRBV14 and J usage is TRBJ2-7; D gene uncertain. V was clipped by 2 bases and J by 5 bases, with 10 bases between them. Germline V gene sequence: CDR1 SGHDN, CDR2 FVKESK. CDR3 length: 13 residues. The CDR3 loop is CASSQTMSNEQYF. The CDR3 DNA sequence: TGTGCCAGCAGCCAAACTATGAGTAACGAGCAGTACTTC. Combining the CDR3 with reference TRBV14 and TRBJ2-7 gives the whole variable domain EAGVTQFPSHSVIEKGQTVTLRCDPISGHDNLYWYRRVMGKEIKFLLHFVKESKQDESGMPNNRFLAERTGGTYSTLKVQPAELEDSGVYFCASSQTMSNEQYFGPGTRLTVT.

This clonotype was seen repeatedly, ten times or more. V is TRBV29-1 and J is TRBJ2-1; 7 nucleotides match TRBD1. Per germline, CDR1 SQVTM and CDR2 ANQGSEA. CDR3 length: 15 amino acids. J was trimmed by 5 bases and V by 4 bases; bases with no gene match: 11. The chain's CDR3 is CSVGGGRLKHNEQFF. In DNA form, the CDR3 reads TGCAGCGTTGGAGGGGGCAGGTTGAAACACAATGAGCAGTTCTTC.

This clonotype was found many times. DNA for the CDR3: TGCGCCAGCAGCACGGACACCTCTGGAAACACCATATATTTT. It specifies CASSTDTSGNTIYF. This chain joins TRBV5-1 and TRBJ1-3; perhaps TRBD1 as D (5 bases). Germline CDR1 and CDR2: SGHRS and YFSETQ. The CDR3 has 14 amino acids. V dropped 4 bases and J dropped 0 bases, with 8 bases sitting between them.

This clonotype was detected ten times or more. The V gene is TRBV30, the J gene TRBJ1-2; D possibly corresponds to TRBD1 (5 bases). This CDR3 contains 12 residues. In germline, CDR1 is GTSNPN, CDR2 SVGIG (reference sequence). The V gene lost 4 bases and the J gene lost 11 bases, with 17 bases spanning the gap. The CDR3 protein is CAWKGQGERYTF. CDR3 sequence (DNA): TGTGCCTGGAAGGGGCAGGGCGAAAGGTACACCTTC.

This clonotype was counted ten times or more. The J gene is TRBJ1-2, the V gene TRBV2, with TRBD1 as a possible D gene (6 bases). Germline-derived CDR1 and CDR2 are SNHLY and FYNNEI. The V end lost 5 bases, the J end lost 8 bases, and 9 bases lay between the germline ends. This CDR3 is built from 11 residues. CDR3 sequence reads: CASSTGWGYTF. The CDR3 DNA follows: TGTGCCAGCAGTACAGGGTGGGGCTACACCTTC.

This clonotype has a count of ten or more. The chain's CDR3 is CASRTTGAVKYTIYF. In DNA form, the CDR3 reads TGTGCCAGCAGAACGACAGGGGCCGTGAAATACACCATATATTTT. The genes are TRBV12-3 or TRBV12-4 and TRBJ1-3; 8 bases map to TRBD1. The CDR3 spans 15 residues. Germline trimming cut 6 bases from V and 8 bases from J; bases unmatched to any gene: 12.